The rows below give T cell receptor beta chains drawn from one sample of a study of blood T cell repertoires in COVID-19. Only in-frame clones appear in the TCRdb table, and some are missing; sequencing was by immunoSEQ multiplex PCR. The sample includes some 280,000 clones, about 89% seen only once; the top ten take about 0.94%. Sequenced sample: peripheral blood. All receptors come from a woman between 35 and 50 years old who had recovered from COVID-19. Each CDR3 is given with its conserved first and last residue. D genes are given only for firm matches. Size is omitted from some rows. Given values are once, few, many or a class for expanded clones.

j_gene,abundance,d_gene,v_gene,CDR3nt,CDR3aa
TRBJ2-5,NA,TRBD2,TRBV7-9,TGTGCCAGCAGCTTAAACGCGGGGGGAGGTCAAGAGACCCAGTACTTC,CASSLNAGGGQETQYF
TRBJ2-2,NA,NA,TRBV9,TGTGCCAGCAGCGTCGACGTAGGGGGCACCGGGGAGCTGTTTTTT,CASSVDVGGTGELFF
TRBJ1-1,NA,NA,TRBV19,TGTGCCAGTAGTATTGCGACAGCTCCCACTGAAGCTTTCTTT,CASSIATAPTEAFF
TRBJ2-7,NA,TRBD1,TRBV6-5,TGTGCCAGCAGACACCCGGGACAGGGGGCCTACGAGCAGTACTTC,CASRHPGQGAYEQYF
TRBJ2-3,NA,TRBD1,TRBV27,TGTGCCAGCAGGGGGCTGGGACAGGGGACAGATACGCAGTATTTT,CASRGLGQGTDTQYF
TRBJ2-7,NA,NA,TRBV11-2,TGTGCCAGCAGCGAGGGACTTGAGGAATACGAGCAGTACTTC,CASSEGLEEYEQYF
TRBJ2-3,NA,NA,TRBV7-2,TGTGCCAGCAGCTTAATGGACAGTGTCACAGATACGCAGTATTTT,CASSLMDSVTDTQYF
TRBJ1-1,NA,TRBD1,TRBV7-6,TGTGCCAGCAGCCTAGGACAGGGGGTGGACACTGAAGCTTTCTTT,CASSLGQGVDTEAFF
TRBJ2-5,NA,NA,TRBV18,TGTGCCAGCTCACCGCGTCCCCAAGAGACCCAGTACTTC,CASSPRPQETQYF
TRBJ1-2,few,NA,TRBV27,TGTGCCAGCAGGGAATGGGGCAGGGGCTATGGCTACACCTTC,CASREWGRGYGYTF
TRBJ1-3,few,NA,TRBV18,TGTGCCAGCTCACCGGAGGCCTCCTCTGGAAACACCATATATTTT,CASSPEASSGNTIYF
TRBJ1-6,NA,NA,TRBV4-1,TGCGCCAGCAGCAGCCGAGTTACGGCGGCACCCCTCCACTTT,CASSSRVTAAPLHF
TRBJ1-4,NA,TRBD1,TRBV28,TGTGCCAGCAGTTTAAACCCGGGACAGGGGTCAACTAATGAAAAACTGTTTTTT,CASSLNPGQGSTNEKLFF
TRBJ2-1,NA,TRBD2,TRBV24-1,TGTGCCACCAGTGATAGCGGGAGGGCCATAGAGAATGAGCAGTTCTTC,CATSDSGRAIENEQFF
TRBJ2-7,NA,TRBD2,TRBV10-3,TGTGCCATCAGTGGCCATACTGGCGGGAGCCCCTACGAGCAGTACTTC,CAISGHTGGSPYEQYF